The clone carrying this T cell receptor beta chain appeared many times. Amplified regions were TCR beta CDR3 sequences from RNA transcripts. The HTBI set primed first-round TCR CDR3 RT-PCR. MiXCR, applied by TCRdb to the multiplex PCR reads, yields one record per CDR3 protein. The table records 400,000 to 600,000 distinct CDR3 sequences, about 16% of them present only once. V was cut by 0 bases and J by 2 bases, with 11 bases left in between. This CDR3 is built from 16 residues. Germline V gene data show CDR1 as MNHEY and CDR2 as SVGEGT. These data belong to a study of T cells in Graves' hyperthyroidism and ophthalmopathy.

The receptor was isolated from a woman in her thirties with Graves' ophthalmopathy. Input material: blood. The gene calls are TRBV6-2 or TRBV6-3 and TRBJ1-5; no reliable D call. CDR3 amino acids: CASSYSQKMGNQPQHF. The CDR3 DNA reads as TGTGCCAGCAGTTACTCTCAAAAGATGGGCAATCAGCCCCAGCATTTT.